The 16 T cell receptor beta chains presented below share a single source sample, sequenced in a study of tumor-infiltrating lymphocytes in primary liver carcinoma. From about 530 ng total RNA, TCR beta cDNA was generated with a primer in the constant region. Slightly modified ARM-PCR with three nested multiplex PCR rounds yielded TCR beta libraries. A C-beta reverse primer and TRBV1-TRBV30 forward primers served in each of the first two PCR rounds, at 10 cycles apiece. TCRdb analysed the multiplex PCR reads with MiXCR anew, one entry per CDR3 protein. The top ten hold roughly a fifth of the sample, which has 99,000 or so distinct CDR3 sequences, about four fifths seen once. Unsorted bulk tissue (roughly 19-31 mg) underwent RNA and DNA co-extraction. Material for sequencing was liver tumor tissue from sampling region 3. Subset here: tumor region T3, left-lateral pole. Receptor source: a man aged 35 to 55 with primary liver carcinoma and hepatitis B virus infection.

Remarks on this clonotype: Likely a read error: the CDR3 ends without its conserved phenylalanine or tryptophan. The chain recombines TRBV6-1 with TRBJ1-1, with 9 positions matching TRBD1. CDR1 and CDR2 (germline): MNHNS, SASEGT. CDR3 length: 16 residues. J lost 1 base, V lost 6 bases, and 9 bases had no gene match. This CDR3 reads CASRMGQGGTNTEAFY. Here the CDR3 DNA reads TGTGCCAGCAGGATGGGACAGGGAGGCACGAACACTGAAGCTTTCTAT.

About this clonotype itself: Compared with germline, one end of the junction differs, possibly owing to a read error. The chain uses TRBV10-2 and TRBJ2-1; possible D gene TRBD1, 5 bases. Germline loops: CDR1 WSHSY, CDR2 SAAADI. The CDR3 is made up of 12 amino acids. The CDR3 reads CASSESTRSQGF. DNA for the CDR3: TGTGCCAGCAGTGAGTCGACTCGGAGTCAGGGCTTC.

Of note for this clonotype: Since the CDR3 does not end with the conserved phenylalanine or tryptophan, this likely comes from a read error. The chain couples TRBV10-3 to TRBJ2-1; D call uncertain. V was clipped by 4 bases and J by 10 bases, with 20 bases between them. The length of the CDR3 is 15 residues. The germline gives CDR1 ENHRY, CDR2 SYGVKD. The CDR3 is CAISVGEPILWEQFL. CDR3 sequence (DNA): TGTGCCATCAGTGTTGGGGAACCCATCCTATGGGAGCAGTTCTTA.

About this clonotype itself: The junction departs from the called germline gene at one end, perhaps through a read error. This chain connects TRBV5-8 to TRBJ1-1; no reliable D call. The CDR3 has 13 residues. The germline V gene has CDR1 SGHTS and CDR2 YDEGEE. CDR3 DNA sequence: TGTGTCAGCAGCCGACGAAGGAACACTGATGCTTTCTTT. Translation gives CVSSRRRNTDAFF.

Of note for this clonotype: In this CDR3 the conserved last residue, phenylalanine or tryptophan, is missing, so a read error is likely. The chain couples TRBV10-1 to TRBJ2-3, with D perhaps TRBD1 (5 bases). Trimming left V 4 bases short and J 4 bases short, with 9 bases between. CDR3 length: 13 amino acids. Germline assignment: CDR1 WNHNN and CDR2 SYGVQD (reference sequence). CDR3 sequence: CASSVQGADTQYS. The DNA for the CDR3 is TGCGCCAGCAGTGTCCAGGGCGCAGATACGCAGTATTCT.

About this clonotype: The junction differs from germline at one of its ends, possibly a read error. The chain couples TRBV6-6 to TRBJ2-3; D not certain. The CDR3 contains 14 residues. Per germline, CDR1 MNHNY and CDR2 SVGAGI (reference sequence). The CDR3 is CGSRAQAYTDTQYF. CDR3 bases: TGTGGCAGCCGCGCGCAGGCCTACACAGATACGCAGTATTTT.

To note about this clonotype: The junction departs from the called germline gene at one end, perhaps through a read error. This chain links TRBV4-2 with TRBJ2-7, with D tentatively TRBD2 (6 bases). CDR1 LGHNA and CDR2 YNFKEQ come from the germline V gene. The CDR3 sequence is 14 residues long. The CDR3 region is CASSESQGGYEQYF. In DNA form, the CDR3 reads TGTGCCAGCAGCGAGTCCCAGGGAGGCTACGAGCAGTATTTC.

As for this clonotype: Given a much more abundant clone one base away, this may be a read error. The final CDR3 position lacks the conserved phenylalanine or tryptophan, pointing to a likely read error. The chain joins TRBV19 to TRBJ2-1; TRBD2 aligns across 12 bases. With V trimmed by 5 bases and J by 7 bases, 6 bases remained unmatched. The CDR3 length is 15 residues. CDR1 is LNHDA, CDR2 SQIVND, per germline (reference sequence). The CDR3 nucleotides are TGTGCCAGTAGTCCTAGGGGACTAGCGGGTAATGAGCAGTTCTTA. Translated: CASSPRGLAGNEQFL.

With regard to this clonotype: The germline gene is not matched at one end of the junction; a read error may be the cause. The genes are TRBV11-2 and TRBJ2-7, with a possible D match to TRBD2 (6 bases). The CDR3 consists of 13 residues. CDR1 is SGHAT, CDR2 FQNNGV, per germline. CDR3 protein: CASCLGLTYEQNF. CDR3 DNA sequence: TGTGCCAGCTGCTTAGGACTAACCTACGAGCAGAACTTC.

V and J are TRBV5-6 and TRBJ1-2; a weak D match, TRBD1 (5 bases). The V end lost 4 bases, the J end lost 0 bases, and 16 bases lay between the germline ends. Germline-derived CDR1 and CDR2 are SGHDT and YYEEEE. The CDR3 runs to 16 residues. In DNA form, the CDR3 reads TGTGCCAGCAGCCACAGTTACCGGGGCCCTAACTATGGCTACACCTTC. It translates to CASSHSYRGPNYGYTF. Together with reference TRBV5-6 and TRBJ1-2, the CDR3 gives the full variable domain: DAGVTQSPTHLIKTRGQQVTLRCSPKSGHDTVSWYQQALGQGPQFIFQYYEEEERQRGNFPDRFSGHQFPNYSSELNVNALLLGDSALYLCASSHSYRGPNYGYTFGSGTRLTVV.

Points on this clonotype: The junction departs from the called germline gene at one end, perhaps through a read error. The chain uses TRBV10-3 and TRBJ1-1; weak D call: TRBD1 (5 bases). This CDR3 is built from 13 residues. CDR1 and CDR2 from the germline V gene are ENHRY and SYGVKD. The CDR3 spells CAISVNRGTDAFF. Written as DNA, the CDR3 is TGTGCCATCAGTGTTAACCGGGGCACTGACGCTTTCTTT.

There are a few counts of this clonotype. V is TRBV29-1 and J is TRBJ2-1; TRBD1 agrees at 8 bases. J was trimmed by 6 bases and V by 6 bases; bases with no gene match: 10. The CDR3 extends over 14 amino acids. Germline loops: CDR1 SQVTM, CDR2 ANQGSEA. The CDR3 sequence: CSVDETGVGNEQFF. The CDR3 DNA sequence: TGCAGCGTCGACGAGACAGGGGTGGGCAATGAGCAGTTCTTC.

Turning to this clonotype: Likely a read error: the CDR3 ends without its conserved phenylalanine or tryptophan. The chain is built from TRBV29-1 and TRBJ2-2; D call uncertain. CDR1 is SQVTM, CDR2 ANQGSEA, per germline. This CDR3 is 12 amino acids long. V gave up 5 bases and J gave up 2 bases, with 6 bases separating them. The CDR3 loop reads CSVMVNTGELFL. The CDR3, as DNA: TGCAGCGTTATGGTTAACACCGGGGAGCTGTTTCTT.

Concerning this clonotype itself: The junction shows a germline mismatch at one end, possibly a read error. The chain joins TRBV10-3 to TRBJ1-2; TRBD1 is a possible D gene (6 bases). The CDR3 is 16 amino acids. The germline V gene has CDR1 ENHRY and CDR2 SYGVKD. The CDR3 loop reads CAISESTGLSVYGYTF. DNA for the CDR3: TGTGCCATCAGTGAGTCAACAGGGCTCTCAGTCTATGGCTACACGTTC.

The CDR3 region is CSVYFARYYGYTF. DNA for the CDR3: TGCAGCGTGTATTTTGCTCGCTACTATGGCTACACCTTC. This chain links TRBV29-1 with TRBJ1-2; D unresolved. Per germline, CDR1 SQVTM and CDR2 ANQGSEA. The ends were cut back, 6 bases at V and 3 bases at J, with 14 bases in the middle. The CDR3 runs to 13 residues.

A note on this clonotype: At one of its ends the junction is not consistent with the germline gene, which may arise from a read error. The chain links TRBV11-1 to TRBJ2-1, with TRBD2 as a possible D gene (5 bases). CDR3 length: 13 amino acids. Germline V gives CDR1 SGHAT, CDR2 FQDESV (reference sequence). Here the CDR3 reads CACSPRRYIEQFF. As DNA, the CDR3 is TGTGCCTGCAGCCCCCGGAGGTACATTGAGCAGTTCTTC.